Below are 11 T cell receptor beta chains sequenced from a single sample in a study of healthy donors' naive CD4 and CD8 T cells. TCR libraries were built from approximately 490 ng of total RNA by linear amplification. MiXCR, applied by TCRdb to the reads, yields one record per CDR3 protein. The sample gives about 180,000 distinct CDR3 sequences, about 74% of which show up once; 2.3% is in the top ten. Source material: naive CD4+ and CD8+ T cells sorted from blood, pooled from several donors. These receptors were obtained from a pool of human donors in good health; the sample pools cells from several healthy donors.

This chain links TRBV30 with TRBJ1-2; D is ambiguous. The CDR3 extends over 16 amino acids. Germline CDR1 and CDR2: GTSNPN and SVGIG (reference sequence). Between the trimmed V and J ends, which lost 4 bases and 3 bases, there was a span of 21 bases. This CDR3 reads CAWNFPGSGEDYGYTF. CDR3 DNA sequence: TGTGCCTGGAATTTCCCGGGATCTGGGGAAGACTATGGCTACACCTTC.

This clonotype was seen only once. The chain couples TRBV27 to TRBJ2-7; D might be TRBD1 or TRBD2, each matching 6 bases. CDR1 MNHEY and CDR2 SMNVEV come from the germline V gene (reference sequence). The CDR3 has 16 amino acids. Trimming cost V 2 bases and J 4 bases, with 18 bases left between them. CDR3 residues: CASSLTPRGLVYEQYF. DNA for the CDR3: TGTGCCAGCAGTTTAACCCCCAGGGGACTCGTTTACGAGCAGTACTTC.

The chain is built from TRBV19 and TRBJ1-5, with D uncertain. CDR1 and CDR2 (germline): LNHDA, SQIVND (reference sequence). V lost 1 base, J lost 1 base, and 8 bases lay in between. CDR3 size: 15 residues. The CDR3 sequence is CASSIGGYSNQPQHF. The CDR3, as DNA: TGTGCCAGTAGTATAGGCGGTTACAGCAATCAGCCCCAGCATTTT.

In this sample, this clonotype turned up once. The genes are TRBV29-1 and TRBJ2-1; 7 positions match TRBD2. The junction had 8 bases not matched to a gene; V was cut back by 2 bases and J by 13 bases. The length of the CDR3 is 12 residues. Germline CDR1 is SQVTM and CDR2 is ANQGSEA. The CDR3 DNA sequence: TGCAGCGTTGAACCCCTGGGAGGGAGACAGTTCTTC. Translating it yields CSVEPLGGRQFF.

In the case of this clonotype: An end of the junction does not agree with germline; a read error may underlie this. J is TRBJ2-5 and V is TRBV19, with D possibly matching TRBD1 (5 bases). The CDR3 has 15 residues. Germline V lookup: CDR1 LNHDA, CDR2 SQIVND (reference sequence). CDR3 coding DNA: TGTGCCAGTAGTACCCCAGGGATTTCGGTGGAGACCCGGTACTTC. It codes for CASSTPGISVETRYF.

The rearrangement joins TRBV11-1 to TRBJ2-7, with 9 bases fitting TRBD1. This CDR3 has 15 amino acids. V shed 3 bases and J 6 bases; nucleotides not matched to a gene: 9. The V gene's germline CDR1 is SGHAT and CDR2 FQDESV (reference sequence). In DNA, the CDR3 is TGTGCCAGCAGCTTGTCCGGGACAGGGTCTCGCGAGCAGTACTTC. Protein sequence: CASSLSGTGSREQYF.

The rearrangement links TRBV6-5 to TRBJ2-3; D unclear. Trimming shortened V by 2 bases and J by 1 base, and 4 bases separated the two germline ends. CDR1 and CDR2 (germline): MNHEY, SVGAGI. The CDR3 consists of 13 residues. CDR3 region: CASSYIGTDTQYF. CDR3 DNA sequence: TGTGCCAGCAGTTACATCGGCACAGATACGCAGTATTTT.

This clonotype has just a few counts. This chain links TRBV6-5 with TRBJ1-4; D call uncertain. The CDR3 has 14 residues. V shed 2 bases and J shed 2 bases, with 6 bases lying between them. The germline CDR1 and CDR2 sequences are MNHEY and SVGAGI. The chain's CDR3 is CASSYLGTNEKLFF. The CDR3 DNA reads as TGTGCCAGCAGTTACCTAGGGACTAATGAAAAACTGTTTTTT.

This clonotype was picked up a small number of times. The rearrangement links TRBV30 to TRBJ1-1, with D uncertain. Germline V gene lookup returns CDR1 GTSNPN and CDR2 SVGIG (reference sequence). The CDR3 covers 12 residues. V shed 5 bases and J shed 0 bases, with 7 bases lying between them. CDR3 DNA: TGTGCCTGGTCGCGGATGAACACTGAAGCTTTCTTT. It encodes CAWSRMNTEAFF.

This clonotype was counted a few times. The chain is built from TRBV29-1 and TRBJ2-5; possibly TRBD1 for D (6 bases). The CDR3 is made up of 15 amino acids. V dropped 1 base and J dropped 2 bases, with 14 bases sitting between them. From germline, CDR1 is SQVTM and CDR2 ANQGSEA. The CDR3 DNA sequence: TGCAGCGTTGAAGCACTGGACAGCTTTCAAGAGACCCAGTACTTC. It is translated as CSVEALDSFQETQYF.

The chain has TRBV6-2 or TRBV6-3 and TRBJ2-1; the D gene is possibly TRBD1 (5 bases). Germline V gene data show CDR1 as MNHEY and CDR2 as SVGEGT. This CDR3 is 12 amino acids long. V lost 6 bases, J lost 10 bases, and 13 bases lay in between. CDR3 DNA sequence: TGTGCCAGCAGGCTAACCCCAGGGGAGCAGTTCTTC. The encoded protein is CASRLTPGEQFF.